This section outlines one TCR beta chain sequence together with its context. This entry belongs to a study of blood T cell repertoires in COVID-19. Sequencing was performed with immunoSEQ multiplex PCR; in TCRdb, only in-frame clones are kept and a portion is missing. Of hundreds of thousands of clones detected, approximately 81% appear once; the ten largest clones hold about 2%. Grouping used clinical history reported by participants in a survey and questionnaire. In the 2 weeks before study entry, exposed participants met a COVID-19 case, which was PCR-confirmed or clinician-diagnosed. The V end lost 3 bases, the J end lost 4 bases, and 13 bases lay between the germline ends. This CDR3 has 15 amino acids. Germline CDR1 reads MNHEY; CDR2 reads SMNVEV (reference sequence).

Material: PBMCs or T cells enriched from blood (not recorded which). The chain has TRBV27 and TRBJ2-1; no clear D. This TCR came from a woman aged 30 to 39 who had been exposed to COVID-19. The CDR3 bases are TGTGCCAGCAGTTTCCTAATAGGAGATTACAATGAGCAGTTCTTC. Residues: CASSFLIGDYNEQFF.